A selection of T cell receptor beta chains follows, all from one sample in a study of spatial heterogeneity in lung cancer. TCRdb fed the 5' RACE reads into MiXCR, producing one record per CDR3 protein. Of about 38,000 distinct CDR3 sequences listed, roughly 5.4% are singletons. The input for sequencing was PBMCs, taken at surgery. The receptor set was obtained from a female donor with early-stage non-small cell lung cancer. Each CDR3 is given with its conserved first and last residue.

V	length	J	CDR3
TRBV7-2	17	TRBJ1-5	CASSLVPTGAGNQPQHF
TRBV7-8	15	TRBJ2-1	CASSPRDVGVIEQFF
TRBV6-1	13	TRBJ1-1	CASSETMNTEAFF
TRBV20-1	15	TRBJ2-5	CSARLAGGLQKTQYF
TRBV5-6	16	TRBJ2-7	CASSLSSGTGRIEQYF
TRBV5-1	14	TRBJ2-3	CASSGDSGADTQYF
TRBV9	15	TRBJ1-2	CASSTGTGKNYGYTF
TRBV29-1	14	TRBJ2-1	CSVGGGSSYNEQFF
TRBV9	18	TRBJ2-2	CASNPRVGSYLNTGELFF
TRBV30	13	TRBJ2-2	CAWSHSVAGELFF
TRBV15	15	TRBJ2-5	CATSIRQGMGETQYF
TRBV3-1	14	TRBJ2-5	CASSHLTLQETQYF
TRBV7-9	15	TRBJ1-4	CASSLGLQGGEKLFF
TRBV5-1	18	TRBJ2-7	CASSPRTLAGTSSYEQYF
TRBV7-2	16	TRBJ1-4	CASSPSGSPTNEKLFF
TRBV28	15	TRBJ2-3	CASSRRLAGTDTQYF
TRBV20-1	12	TRBJ1-2	CSARDQGVGYTF
TRBV11-2	15	TRBJ1-6	CASSLGSSYNSPLHF
TRBV27	10	TRBJ2-7	CASRTYEQYF
TRBV6-2/TRBV6-3	15	TRBJ2-3	CASEEERGATDTQYF
TRBV7-8	19	TRBJ1-5	CAINPDPFHISGSNQPQHF
TRBV4-3	16	TRBJ2-5	CASSQDQGVSSGTQYF
TRBV20-1	13	TRBJ2-4	CSASRGTLNIQYF
TRBV7-3	13	TRBJ1-1	CASSQPPSTEAFF
TRBV7-2	15	TRBJ1-5	CASSLGGAGNQPQHF
TRBV4-2	15	TRBJ2-7	CASSQDTSGTYEQYF
TRBV9	14	TRBJ2-2	CASSVRLGVGELFF
TRBV7-2	13	TRBJ1-1	CASSFGRWTEAFF
TRBV9	17	TRBJ2-1	CASSVGRRTNRHNEQFF
TRBV28	17	TRBJ1-6	CASSLIAGAGGNSPLHF
TRBV6-2/TRBV6-3	13	TRBJ2-6	CASINSGANVLTF
TRBV12-3/TRBV12-4	14	TRBJ2-7	CASSLAGLAYEQYF
TRBV7-9	11	TRBJ1-1	CASAGVTEAFF
TRBV27	13	TRBJ1-2	CASSLDGLQGYTF
TRBV11-1	15	TRBJ1-6	CASSSATELRSPLHF
TRBV11-3	14	TRBJ1-6	CASSLEGSDSPLHF
TRBV5-6	14	TRBJ1-6	CASSLVGSNSPLHF
TRBV9	17	TRBJ2-1	CASSVAIGRGGENEQFF
TRBV4-3	17	TRBJ2-3	CASSQEGLREVADTQYF
TRBV2	15	TRBJ1-5	CASSGTGQAGQPQHF
TRBV5-5	14	TRBJ1-5	CASSLQGSAQPQHF
TRBV3-1	12	TRBJ2-7	CASSPLVGEQYF
TRBV28	14	TRBJ2-5	CASSLGGVVETQYF
TRBV5-1	15	TRBJ1-2	CASSSSDQGNYGYTF
TRBV12-3/TRBV12-4	16	TRBJ1-1	CASTHDRGDYSTEAFF